The 9 T cell receptor beta chains given below trace back to one sample, sequenced in a study of cytomegalovirus exposure and HLA in healthy donors. Some clones are missing from TCRdb's copy, which holds only in-frame ones; the method was immunoSEQ multiplex PCR. The sample contains tens of thousands of clones, approximately 84% of which appear only once. Sequencing was performed on PBMCs. These receptors were taken from a woman younger than 30 in good health and CMV-seropositive.

CDR3 bases: TGTGCCAGTAGTATAGAGCGGCAACCGAACACCGGGGAGCTGTTTTTT. Protein: CASSIERQPNTGELFF. The chain recombines TRBV19 with TRBJ2-2; D is unclear. The germline CDR1 and CDR2 sequences are LNHDA and SQIVND (reference sequence). The ends were cut back, 0 bases at V and 0 bases at J, with 8 bases in the middle. This CDR3 comprises 16 residues.

Only a few counts were recorded for this clone. The V and J genes are TRBV5-6 and TRBJ1-6; no reliable D call. The V and J ends lost 0 bases and 4 bases respectively, with 8 bases between them. The CDR3 sequence is 15 residues long. The germline V gene has CDR1 SGHDT and CDR2 YYEEEE. CDR3: CASSLDGGYNSPLHF. The CDR3 region has the DNA TGTGCCAGCAGCTTGGACGGAGGGTATAATTCACCCCTCCACTTT. The full variable domain, its missing parts supplied by reference TRBV5-6 and TRBJ1-6, is DAGVTQSPTHLIKTRGQQVTLRCSPKSGHDTVSWYQQALGQGPQFIFQYYEEEERQRGNFPDRFSGHQFPNYSSELNVNALLLGDSALYLCASSLDGGYNSPLHFGNGTRLTVT.

The chain recombines TRBV19 with TRBJ2-5; 9 bases match TRBD1. The junction had 14 bases not matched to a gene; V was cut back by 5 bases and J by 1 base. Looked up from germline, CDR1 is LNHDA and CDR2 is SQIVND (reference sequence). The CDR3 length is 18 residues. In DNA form, the CDR3 reads TGTGCCAGTAGTCCCACCGGGACAGGGCTAACCTCCCAAGAGACCCAGTACTTC. This codes for CASSPTGTGLTSQETQYF.

CDR3 DNA sequence: TGTGCCAGCCCATCCGGGCAGGGCATATCTCCCTTGCAAGAGACCCAGTACTTC. This translates into CASPSGQGISPLQETQYF. The gene calls are TRBV28 and TRBJ2-5; D perhaps matches TRBD1 (5 bases). The germline gives CDR1 MDHEN, CDR2 SYDVKM. This CDR3 is built from 18 residues. V lost 8 bases and J lost 2, with 27 bases in between.

The chain uses TRBV4-3 and TRBJ1-2; D is ambiguous. The V end lost 1 base, the J end lost 0 bases, and 12 bases lay between the germline ends. CDR3 length: 16 amino acids. Germline V gene data show CDR1 as LGHNA and CDR2 as YSLEER. CDR3 nucleotide sequence: TGCGCCAGCAGCCAAGTTATACGGTCGGCTAACTATGGCTACACCTTC. Translating it yields CASSQVIRSANYGYTF.

The sample holds a few counts of this clone. The rearrangement joins TRBV28 to TRBJ1-5; 7 nucleotides align to TRBD1. The CDR3 covers 16 residues. Germline CDR1 and CDR2: MDHEN and SYDVKM. After removal of 0 bases from V and 4 bases from J, the junction contained 6 bases not matched to a gene. In nucleotides, the CDR3 is TGTGCCAGCAGTTTATGGACAGGGCAGGGGAATCAGCCCCAGCATTTT. It yields the protein CASSLWTGQGNQPQHF.

V gene TRBV9 combines with J gene TRBJ2-3, with 15 bases fitting TRBD2. This CDR3 has 18 amino acids. The junction had 8 bases not matched to a gene; V was cut back by 4 bases and J by 2 bases. CDR1 SGDLS and CDR2 YYNGEE come from the germline V gene. CDR3 nucleotide sequence: TGTGCCAGCAGCTCCGGGACTAGCGGGGGGCTACTCACAGATACGCAGTATTTT. Translating gives CASSSGTSGGLLTDTQYF.

The genes are TRBV2 and TRBJ1-2; D unclear. Trimming stripped 8 bases from V and 4 bases from J, with 17 bases between. This CDR3 is built from 14 residues. The germline V gene has CDR1 SNHLY and CDR2 FYNNEI. This chain's CDR3 is CASVPGKYPYGYTF. As DNA, the CDR3 is TGTGCCAGCGTCCCAGGAAAGTACCCCTATGGCTACACCTTC.

The chain carries TRBV5-1 and TRBJ2-7; 7 positions agree with TRBD1. The CDR3 has 13 residues. Trimming took 2 bases from V and 2 from J; bases not matched to a gene: 1. CDR1 and CDR2 from the germline V gene are SGHRS and YFSETQ. The CDR3 sequence is CASSFGTAYEQYF. CDR3 nucleotide sequence: TGCGCCAGCAGCTTCGGGACAGCCTACGAGCAGTACTTC.